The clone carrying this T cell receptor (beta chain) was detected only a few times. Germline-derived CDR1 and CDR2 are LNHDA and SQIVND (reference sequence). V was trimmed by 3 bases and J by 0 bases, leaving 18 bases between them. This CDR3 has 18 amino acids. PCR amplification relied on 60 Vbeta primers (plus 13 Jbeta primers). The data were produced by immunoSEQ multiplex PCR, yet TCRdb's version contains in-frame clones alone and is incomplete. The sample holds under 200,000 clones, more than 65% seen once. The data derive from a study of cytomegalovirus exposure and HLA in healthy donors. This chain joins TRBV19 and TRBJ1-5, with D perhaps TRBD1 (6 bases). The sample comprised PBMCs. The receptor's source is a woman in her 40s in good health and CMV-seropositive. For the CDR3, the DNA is TGTGCCAGTAGTATTGGGGACATTCACCCCAGTAGCAATCAGCCCCAGCATTTT. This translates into CASSIGDIHPSSNQPQHF.